This T cell receptor (beta chain) was observed in a study of CD8 T cells in ankylosing spondylitis. Regarding the study as a whole: In the blood and synovial fluid of reactive arthritis, some motif variants had been previously reported.

Molecular-barcoded quantitative 5'-RACE produced these TCR beta libraries. TCRdb called the 5' RACE reads again in MiXCR, with one record for every CDR3 protein. In the table there are 250,000 or so distinct CDR3 sequences, over 15% of which are singletons. About this clonotype: The antigen is undetermined.

Per the germline V gene, CDR1 is SGHRS and CDR2 is YFSETQ. This CDR3 comprises 14 residues. Trimming took 3 bases from V and 4 from J, leaving 11 bases between them. The sample consisted of blood, either unsorted or a sorted T cell fraction (not recorded which). The sequence was obtained from a male donor with ankylosing spondylitis or in good health (not recorded which). The V gene is TRBV5-1, the J gene TRBJ2-1; no reliable D call. CDR3 loop: CASSSSDFYNEQFF. The CDR3 nucleotides are TGCGCCAGCAGCTCGTCCGACTTTTACAATGAGCAGTTCTTC.